This TCR beta chain was sequenced in a study of blood T cell repertoires in COVID-19 (dated by TCRdb to about 2020). As for the study more broadly: Samples covering the acute and convalescent phases of COVID-19 were provided by collaborators in the United States, Italy and Spain. The prospective study material was composed of cDNA or gDNA derived from T cells, B-cell-depleted T cells, or PBMCs. The dataset comprised deeply sampled blood TCRbeta repertoires from subjects exposed to, actively infected with, or recovered from COVID-19. The repertoires were released in a freely available public database meant as a resource for research on the immune response to SARS-CoV-2. Samples came from the ongoing ImmuneRACE study (first 160 participants) plus 1,254 subjects from 6 global collaborators. Nearly every sample came with metadata listing a de-identified subject ID, COVID-19 status, age in years and sex. Where available, HLA class I and class II types were obtained from metadata supplied by the sample provider rather than from assay-based typing.

TCRbeta CDR3 regions were amplified from genomic DNA by means of the immunoSEQ Assay, a bias-controlled multiplex PCR. In the paper's pipeline: The number of nucleated cells in each sample was estimated by amplification of reference gene primers within the assay. To quantify the absolute abundance of each unique TCRbeta CDR3 rearrangement, sequence reads were collapsed and filtered. For each sample, productive Simpson clonality was calculated by taking the square root of Simpson's diversity index across productive rearrangements. TCRdb limited this immuneACCESS table to in-frame rearrangements with V and J called. A share of clones is missing; checked studies link under half to unresolved V genes, and the rest is unexplained. V and J calls and clone size are copied from that table; D and trimming were computed from the DNA. The sample contains under 200,000 clones, 87% of them found a single time. The top ten constitute 3% to 4% of the sample.

The study at large found these results: Clinical and demographic metadata were provided uncurated, with the amount varying by source and participant.

Worth noting for this clone: No antigen is known for it. No base qualities exist here, and no much larger clone lies one base off it.

Collaborating institutions collected whole blood in K2EDTA tubes following their own protocols. For TCRbeta analysis, collaborators shipped samples in one of three forms: frozen whole blood, isolated PBMCs, or DNA extracted from either of those sample types. Sequencing was performed on peripheral blood. The receptor was derived from a man younger than 35 with active or convalescent COVID-19.

The CDR3 sequence is CASSENWEGTGVTEAFF. The nucleotide sequence is given as TGTGCCAGCAGTGAGAATTGGGAAGGGACAGGGGTCACTGAAGCTTTCTTT. Here the chain combines TRBV25-1 and TRBJ1-1; TRBD1 matches 10 bases in the middle. The germline V gene provides CDR1 MGHDK and CDR2 SYGVNS. V has 3 bases trimmed and J has 4 bases trimmed; junction bases matching no gene number 11. Taken from cysteine to phenylalanine, the CDR3 has 17 residues. Only the CDR3 part of the read is kept: 51 bases, read in frame from the first base.